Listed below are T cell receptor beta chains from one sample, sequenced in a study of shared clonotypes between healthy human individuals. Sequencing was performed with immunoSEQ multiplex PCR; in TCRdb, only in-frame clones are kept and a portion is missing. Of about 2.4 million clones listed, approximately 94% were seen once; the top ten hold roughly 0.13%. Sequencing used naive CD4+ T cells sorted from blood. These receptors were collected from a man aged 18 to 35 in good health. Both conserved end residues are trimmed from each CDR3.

ASSLSHGRGDTQY,TRBJ2-3,13,TRBV5-1
ASSVTGQGNEQY,TRBJ2-7,12,TRBV9
ASSYPQTGGEETQY,TRBJ2-5,14,TRBV6-6
ASSPDRGGETQY,TRBJ2-5,12,TRBV7-2
ASSSPGTENTGELF,TRBJ2-2,14,TRBV5-1
SARAQVGYT,TRBJ1-2,9,TRBV20-1
AISVDSYEQY,TRBJ2-7,10,TRBV10-3
ASHGGHLF,TRBJ2-1,8,TRBV6-1
ASSFQSLRPTEAF,TRBJ1-1,13,TRBV7-2
ASSTWGDGGETQY,TRBJ2-5,13,TRBV7-9
ASSRDRAYEQY,NA,11,TRBV2
ASRPPAVSSYEQY,NA,13,TRBV28
ASKDTTGGPYNEQF,TRBJ2-1,14,TRBV2
ASSEGTVNEQF,TRBJ2-1,11,TRBV2
ASSLEEGMGHEQY,TRBJ2-7,13,TRBV5-4
ASSLEPGAGYGYT,TRBJ1-2,13,TRBV7-2
ASSIGQYKSFQNTGELF,TRBJ2-2,17,TRBV19
ASSLAVETQY,TRBJ2-5,10,TRBV7-6
ASSQEANSPYEQY,TRBJ2-7,13,TRBV4-3
ATSNPSEGTIY,TRBJ1-3,11,TRBV15
ASRGGLTATNEKLF,TRBJ1-4,14,TRBV2
ASSLLGQGVGNEQF,TRBJ2-1,14,TRBV5-4